The rows below give T cell receptor beta chains drawn from one sample of a study of shared clonotypes between healthy human individuals. Using immunoSEQ multiplex PCR, the repertoire was profiled, and TCRdb retains in-frame clones only, with some absent. The profile shows roughly 500,000 clones, 81% of them singletons. The sample consisted of PBMCs. The origin of the receptors is a woman aged 40 to 55 in good health. Some clones in this sample may be carry-over from other donors' samples. Both conserved end residues are part of each CDR3. D genes are given only for firm matches. Rows give clone size only sometimes, using once, few, many, or a class for an expanded clone.

NA,TRBJ2-5,few,14,TRBV7-9,TGTGCCAGCAGCTTAGCGCGGGGTCGAGAGACCCAGTACTTC,CASSLARGRETQYF
NA,TRBJ2-7,NA,10,TRBV20-1,TGCAGTGCTAGAAGGGACGAGCAGTACTTC,CSARRDEQYF
NA,TRBJ2-7,NA,15,TRBV1,TGCACCAGCAGCCAAGCGGACAGCCCCTCCTACGAGCAGTACTTC,CTSSQADSPSYEQYF
NA,TRBJ2-5,many,15,TRBV15,TGTGCCACCAGCAGAGATCCAGGGGCCCAAGAGACCCAGTACTTC,CATSRDPGAQETQYF
NA,TRBJ2-1,NA,12,TRBV12-5,TGTGCTAGTGGTTTGTACACCAATGAGCAGTTCTTC,CASGLYTNEQFF
NA,TRBJ2-7,NA,12,TRBV28,TGTGCCAGCAGTTCCGCTACGGACGAGCAGTACTTC,CASSSATDEQYF
NA,TRBJ2-2,NA,16,TRBV9,TGTGCCAGCAGCGTAGAGGCAAGACGGAACACCGGGGAGCTGTTTTTT,CASSVEARRNTGELFF
NA,TRBJ2-3,NA,15,TRBV6-1,TGTGCCAGCAGTGATACAATCTCTAGCACAGATACGCAGTATTTT,CASSDTISSTDTQYF
NA,TRBJ1-1,NA,11,TRBV20-1,TGCAGTGCCCCCTCGGACACTGAAGCTTTCTTT,CSAPSDTEAFF
TRBD1,TRBJ2-7,NA,14,TRBV5-1,TGCGCCAGCAAAGGGGACAGCCGAGCGACCGAGCAGTACTTC,CASKGDSRATEQYF
NA,TRBJ2-6,NA,16,TRBV9,TGTGCCAGCAGCAAAGGGCCCCCCACTGGGGCCAACGTCCTGACTTTC,CASSKGPPTGANVLTF
TRBD2,TRBJ2-5,once,17,TRBV28,TGTGCCAGCAGTTTAGGTTTAGCGGGAGCGGGCCTGGAGACCCAGTACTTC,CASSLGLAGAGLETQYF
NA,TRBJ1-4,many,14,TRBV5-5,TGTGCCAGCAGCTTGTTCCCTGAGAGAGAAAAACTGTTTTTT,CASSLFPEREKLFF
NA,TRBJ1-4,NA,12,TRBV29-1,TGCAGCGTCCGACAGCGAAATGAAAAACTGTTTTTT,CSVRQRNEKLFF
NA,TRBJ1-1,few,12,TRBV7-3,TGTGCCAGCAGCTCCCCGAACACTGAAGCTTTCTTT,CASSSPNTEAFF
NA,TRBJ2-3,NA,15,TRBV13,TGTGCCAGCAGCACTGGGGGGAGTTTCACAGATACGCAGTATTTT,CASSTGGSFTDTQYF
TRBD2,TRBJ2-5,NA,17,TRBV11-2,TGTGCCAGCAGCGGATCACTAGCGGGAGGGATACAAGAGACCCAGTACTTC,CASSGSLAGGIQETQYF
NA,TRBJ2-1,NA,15,TRBV7-6,TGTGCCAGCAGCTCATCAGGGTCGGTTTACAATGAGCAGTTCTTC,CASSSSGSVYNEQFF
NA,TRBJ2-1,NA,12,TRBV29-1,TGCAGCGTAGGAATAGCGCGCAATGAGCAGTTCTTC,CSVGIARNEQFF
NA,TRBJ2-5,NA,15,TRBV28,TGTGCCAGCAGTCCCCCCCCGACAGGACAAGAGACCCAGTACTTC,CASSPPPTGQETQYF
TRBD1,TRBJ2-7,NA,14,TRBV19,TGTGCCAGTAGCCCACAGGACAGGGCCGGCGAGCAGTACTTC,CASSPQDRAGEQYF
NA,TRBJ1-3,NA,15,TRBV14,TGTGCCAGCAGCCAAGTCGCCGGACCTGGAAACACCATATATTTT,CASSQVAGPGNTIYF
TRBD1,TRBJ1-1,NA,14,TRBV27,TGTGCCAGCAGTTTGTCTAGACAGGGAACTGAAGCTTTCTTT,CASSLSRQGTEAFF
NA,TRBJ2-7,NA,15,TRBV27,TGTGCCAGCAGTTTATTTAGAGGGGCCCTCTACGAGCAGTACTTC,CASSLFRGALYEQYF
NA,TRBJ2-7,once,16,TRBV7-9,TGTGCCAGCAGCTTAGACCGGGTCCTCACATCTTACGAGCAGTACTTC,CASSLDRVLTSYEQYF
NA,TRBJ1-1,NA,12,TRBV7-9,TGTGCCAGCAGCCCTTACGAAGCTGAAGCTTTCTTT,CASSPYEAEAFF
NA,TRBJ1-5,few,16,TRBV7-2,TGTGCCAGCAGCTTATCATTGACAGTTAGCAATCAGCCCCAGCATTTT,CASSLSLTVSNQPQHF
NA,TRBJ1-1,many,17,TRBV28,TGTGCCAGCAGTTTTTGGGACTTCAGGGGAAAGAACACTGAAGCTTTCTTT,CASSFWDFRGKNTEAFF
NA,TRBJ1-4,once,11,TRBV30,TGTGCCTGGAGTTTTAATGAAAAACTGTTTTTT,CAWSFNEKLFF
TRBD1,TRBJ1-5,NA,13,TRBV29-1,TGCAGCGTCAGGGACAGTAGCAATCAGCCCCAGCATTTT,CSVRDSSNQPQHF
TRBD2,TRBJ2-3,NA,19,TRBV5-1,TGCGCCAGCAGCTTGGTCCCGGGACTAGCGGGGGCTAGCACAGATACGCAGTATTTT,CASSLVPGLAGASTDTQYF
TRBD1,TRBJ1-2,NA,18,TRBV18,TGTGCCAGCTCACCACCGATTAATTCGGGACAGGTTCTCTATGGCTACACCTTC,CASSPPINSGQVLYGYTF
TRBD2,TRBJ2-7,few,17,TRBV7-8,TGTGCCAGCAGCTTAGGAATAGCGGGAGAGGAGGTATACGAGCAGTACTTC,CASSLGIAGEEVYEQYF
TRBD2,TRBJ2-5,NA,19,TRBV2,TGTGCCAGCAGTGGGCTAGCGGGAGGGGCACCTACGGCCAGAGAGACCCAGTACTTC,CASSGLAGGAPTARETQYF
TRBD1,TRBJ2-7,NA,14,TRBV18,TGTGCCAGCTCACCGGCGACAGGGTCCTACGAGCAGTACTTC,CASSPATGSYEQYF